This T cell receptor (beta chain) derives from a study of blood T cell repertoires in COVID-19. Only in-frame clones appear in the TCRdb table, and some are missing; sequencing was by immunoSEQ multiplex PCR. The profile shows 90,000 to 130,000 clones, 72% of them singletons. Germline CDR1 is SGHRS and CDR2 is YFSETQ. This CDR3 has 15 residues. V dropped 2 bases and J dropped 2; count of bases not matched to a gene: 2. The sample consisted of peripheral blood. V usage is TRBV5-1 and J usage is TRBJ1-4; the match to TRBD1 covers 8 bases. This receptor was identified in a woman aged 55-70 years with acute or convalescent COVID-19. This chain's CDR3 is CASSLAGGTNEKLFF. In DNA, the CDR3 is TGCGCCAGCAGCTTAGCAGGGGGCACTAATGAAAAACTGTTTTTT.